This T cell receptor beta chain was identified in a study of T cell changes during pregnancy in multiple sclerosis. Trimming removed 7 bases from V and 3 bases from J; junction bases left unmatched: 8. The CDR3 is 15 amino acids. The V gene's germline CDR1 is LNHDA and CDR2 SQIVND (reference sequence). The method was immunoSEQ multiplex PCR; TCRdb's version includes in-frame clones alone and lacks a portion of them. The data hold tens of thousands of clones, with about 89% observed a single time. The chain has TRBV19 and TRBJ2-3; 9 bases are a match to TRBD1. This TCR derives from a female donor in good health, enrolled as a control in a pregnancy study. The material was CD4+ T cells from peripheral blood mononuclear cells, obtained after pregnancy. CDR3 region: CASNTQGASTDTQYF. CDR3 in DNA: TGTGCCAGTAACACACAGGGGGCCTCAACAGATACGCAGTATTTT.